This T cell receptor (beta chain) was sequenced in a study of long-term antiretroviral therapy in people with HIV. The assay, immunoSEQ v3.0, was run at survey level. Assay: immunoSEQ multiplex PCR; the TCRdb copy retains only in-frame clones and omits some. Of tens of thousands of clones listed, roughly 87% are singletons. CDR3 length: 11 residues. The ends were cut back, 5 bases at V and 6 bases at J, with 9 bases in the middle. Germline loops: CDR1 DFQATT, CDR2 SNEGSKA (reference sequence). This sequence originates from a woman aged 25 to 45 with HIV. The sequencing here drew on unsorted PBMCs, taken 1.1 years before starting antiretroviral therapy. V and J are TRBV20-1 and TRBJ2-3; no reliable D call. The DNA of the CDR3 is TGCAGTGCTCCTACTAAGGATACGCAGTATTTT. This sequence encodes CSAPTKDTQYF.